The sequence of this TCR beta chain was determined in a study of shared clonotypes between healthy human individuals. Study-level findings and limits: Only blood was sampled; tissue repertoires likely differ. Shared clonotypes: about 5.3% naive CD4, about 3.3% naive CD8, 2% to 2.5% memory CD4, about 0.4% memory CD8.

Data came from immunoSEQ multiplex PCR; TCRdb stores just in-frame clones and leaves some out. The data contain about 2.1 million clones, about 92% of them seen just once; the ten biggest clones take up approximately 1.7%. Germline assignment: CDR1 LNHDA and CDR2 SQIVND (reference sequence). With 3 bases removed from V and 2 bases from J, the gap between germline ends came to 17 bases. This CDR3 has 17 amino acids. The table lists this clone with a few counts. The antigen remains undetermined. Naive CD8 cells comprised CD45RO-negative, CCR7-positively selected cells, excluding terminally differentiated effector memory CD45RA+ cells. None of the donors, who were healthy HIV-negative adults, had recently had acute infections or vaccinations.

The receptor's source is a man aged 18 to 30 in good health. Some clones in this sample may be carry-over from other donors' samples. Source material: naive CD8+ T cells from PBMCs. The J gene is TRBJ1-5, the V gene TRBV19; perhaps TRBD1 as D (6 bases). CDR3 residues: CASSILLNRQGNQPQHF. As DNA, the CDR3 is TGTGCCAGTAGTATCCTTCTCAATAGACAGGGCAATCAGCCCCAGCATTTT.